This T cell receptor beta chain originates from a study of T cells after yellow fever vaccination. Broader study findings: Post-booster reappearance was seen for most primary-vaccination clones (around 96% CD4, around 88% CD8).

Germline lookup yields CDR1 DFQATT and CDR2 SNEGSKA (reference sequence). The CDR3 totals 15 residues. Trimming removed 0 bases from V and 2 bases from J, with 12 bases in between. Making TCR cDNA involved 5'RACE template switching, which added UMIs and a universal primer site. MiXCR, run by TCRdb on the 5' RACE reads, gives a single entry per CDR3 protein. This sample has approximately 550,000 distinct CDR3 sequences, with about 19% found just once. Notes on this clonotype: The antigen remains undetermined.

J is TRBJ2-3 and V is TRBV20-1; D is uncertain. The input for sequencing was PBMCs, taken 15 days after the yellow fever booster vaccination. The TCR sequence derives from a man younger than 45 who received the YFV17D yellow fever vaccine. CDR3 sequence (DNA): TGCAGTGCTAGAGATCAGCGAGATTTCACAGATACGCAGTATTTT. Encoded protein: CSARDQRDFTDTQYF.